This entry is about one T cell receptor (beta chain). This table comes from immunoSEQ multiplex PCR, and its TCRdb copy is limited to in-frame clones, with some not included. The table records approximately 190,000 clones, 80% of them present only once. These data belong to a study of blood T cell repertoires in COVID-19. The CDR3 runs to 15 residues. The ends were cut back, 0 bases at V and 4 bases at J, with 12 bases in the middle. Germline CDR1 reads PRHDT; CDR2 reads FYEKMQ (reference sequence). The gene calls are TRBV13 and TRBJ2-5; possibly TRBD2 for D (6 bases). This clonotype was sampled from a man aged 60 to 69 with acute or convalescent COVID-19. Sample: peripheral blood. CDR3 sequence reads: CASSLGRGKGETQYF. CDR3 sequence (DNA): TGTGCCAGCAGCTTAGGTCGGGGGAAGGGAGAGACCCAGTACTTC.